A single sample gave rise to the 31 T cell receptor beta chains below, sequenced in a study of T cell responses to AZD1222 COVID-19 vaccine. Using immunoSEQ multiplex PCR, the repertoire was profiled, and TCRdb retains in-frame clones only, with some absent. Here the sample spans under 200,000 clones, about 92% being singletons. Sample: peripheral blood, taken on day 0 of AZD1222 vaccination. Every receptor here comes from an adult in good health.

V is TRBV24-1 and J is TRBJ1-1; no reliable D call. The V gene lost 3 bases and the J gene lost 11 bases, with 12 bases spanning the gap. This CDR3 is 12 amino acids long. Germline values: CDR1 KGHDR, CDR2 SFDVKD. The CDR3, as DNA: TGTGCCACCAGTGATCCTTTCGGTACGGCTTTCTTT. It translates to CATSDPFGTAFF.

The chain combines TRBV4-1 with TRBJ2-1; 12 positions agree with TRBD2. This CDR3 is built from 15 residues. Germline-derived CDR1 and CDR2 are MGHRA and YSYEKL. The V and J ends lost 1 base and 7 bases, in that order; junction bases with no gene match: 2. The CDR3 spells CASSQGLAGDNEQFF. For the CDR3, the DNA is TGCGCCAGCAGCCAAGGACTAGCGGGAGATAATGAGCAGTTCTTC.

The genes are TRBV11-2 and TRBJ1-3; D is unclear. V lost 7 bases and J lost 2, with 6 bases in between. Germline lookup yields CDR1 SGHAT and CDR2 FQNNGV. CDR3 size: 12 residues. The CDR3 nucleotides read TGTGCCAGCACCATTACTGGAAACACCATATATTTT. Translation: CASTITGNTIYF. Using reference TRBV11-2 and TRBJ1-3 for the parts outside the CDR3, the full variable domain is EAGVAQSPRYKIIEKRQSVAFWCNPISGHATLYWYQQILGQGPKLLIQFQNNGVVDDSQLPKDRFSAERLKGVDSTLKIQPAKLEDSAVYLCASTITGNTIYFGEGSWLTVV.

The J gene is TRBJ1-1, the V gene TRBV10-1; 9 bases map to TRBD1. Germline V gives CDR1 WNHNN, CDR2 SYGVQD (reference sequence). This CDR3 is 15 amino acids long. After removal of 2 bases from V and 6 bases from J, the junction contained 7 bases not matched to a gene. This CDR3 reads CASSEEQGAIAEAFF. The CDR3 nucleotides read TGCGCCAGCAGTGAGGAACAGGGGGCTATTGCTGAAGCTTTCTTT.

The chain recombines TRBV15 with TRBJ2-3; tentative D call: TRBD1 (5 bases). The CDR3 spans 15 residues. Germline V gene lookup returns CDR1 LNHNV and CDR2 YYDKDF (reference sequence). The V end lost 3 bases, the J end lost 0 bases, and 10 bases lay between the germline ends. CDR3 sequence reads: CATSRTAKSTDTQYF. The CDR3 DNA sequence: TGTGCCACCAGCAGGACAGCAAAGAGCACAGATACGCAGTATTTT.

The rearrangement joins TRBV5-1 to TRBJ1-3; D ambiguous. This CDR3 has 14 residues. Trimming removed 4 bases at V and 0 bases at J, with 8 bases between. Germline lookup yields CDR1 SGHRS and CDR2 YFSETQ. CDR3 DNA sequence: TGCGCCAGCAGCCCAACACGCTCTGGAAACACCATATATTTT. Amino acid sequence: CASSPTRSGNTIYF. Supplemented by reference TRBV5-1 and TRBJ1-3, the full variable domain reads KAGVTQTPRYLIKTRGQQVTLSCSPISGHRSVSWYQQTPGQGLQFLFEYFSETQRNKGNFPGRFSGRQFSNSRSEMNVSTLELGDSALYLCASSPTRSGNTIYFGEGSWLTVV.

This chain uses TRBV19 with TRBJ1-6; D ambiguous. This CDR3 is 15 amino acids long. Trimming took off 1 base at V and 10 bases at J, with 14 bases between the two ends. Germline V gives CDR1 LNHDA, CDR2 SQIVND (reference sequence). The CDR3 loop reads CASSIATEIRSPLHF. CDR3 DNA: TGTGCCAGTAGTATAGCTACGGAGATAAGGTCACCCCTCCACTTT. The whole variable domain, filled in from reference TRBV19 and TRBJ1-6, reads DGGITQSPKYLFRKEGQNVTLSCEQNLNHDAMYWYRQDPGQGLRLIYYSQIVNDFQKGDIAEGYSVSREKKESFPLTVTSAQKNPTAFYLCASSIATEIRSPLHFGNGTRLTVT.

This clone was counted a single time. This chain uses TRBV2 with TRBJ1-5, with a tentative D call TRBD1 (6 bases). This CDR3 spans 15 amino acids. V dropped 7 bases and J dropped 4 bases, with 17 bases sitting between them. From germline, CDR1 is SNHLY and CDR2 FYNNEI. CDR3 in amino acids: CASNKAGTLNQPQHF. The CDR3 DNA sequence: TGTGCCAGCAATAAAGCCGGGACACTAAATCAGCCCCAGCATTTT.

This chain uses TRBV5-1 with TRBJ1-1; 7 nucleotides match TRBD1. V shed 4 bases, J shed 1 base, and the junction held 10 bases outside the gene matches. This CDR3 has 16 residues. Looked up from germline, CDR1 is SGHRS and CDR2 is YFSETQ. The CDR3 region is CASSGQEEVKNTEAFF. The CDR3 DNA is TGCGCCAGCAGCGGACAGGAGGAAGTTAAGAACACTGAAGCTTTCTTT.

The chain carries TRBV5-6 and TRBJ1-1; a possible D gene is TRBD1 (5 bases). Trimming left V 0 bases short and J 3 bases short, with 18 bases between. CDR3 length: 17 amino acids. Looked up from germline, CDR1 is SGHDT and CDR2 is YYEEEE. The CDR3 nucleotides are TGTGCCAGCAGCTTGGAGGGGTTTGGCAGAGCCTACACTGAAGCTTTCTTT. Residues: CASSLEGFGRAYTEAFF.

The chain links TRBV19 to TRBJ2-1; D ambiguous. This CDR3 contains 11 residues. Germline CDR1 is LNHDA and CDR2 is SQIVND (reference sequence). Trimming stripped 3 bases from V and 10 bases from J, with 7 bases between. The CDR3 DNA follows: TGTGCCAGTAGTATCTGGGGAGAGCAGTTCTTC. Its translation is CASSIWGEQFF.

V and J are TRBV23-1 and TRBJ1-3, with 7 positions matching TRBD1. Being an ORF, TRBV23-1 has a function that is uncertain. This CDR3 has 17 amino acids. V was clipped by 4 bases and J by 0 bases; unmatched bases: 9. The DNA for the CDR3 is TGCGCCAGCAGTCCGGACAGGCCACCAACCTCTGGAAACACCATATATTTT. Translating gives CASSPDRPPTSGNTIYF.

This chain joins TRBV27 and TRBJ2-2; 7 positions match TRBD1. V dropped 6 bases and J dropped 2; count of bases not matched to a gene: 9. Germline assignment: CDR1 MNHEY and CDR2 SMNVEV (reference sequence). This CDR3 contains 16 residues. DNA for the CDR3: TGTGCCAGCAGAAACCCGGACAGGATTAACACCGGGGAGCTGTTTTTT. This codes for CASRNPDRINTGELFF.

The gene calls are TRBV5-4 and TRBJ2-5; 10 bases are shared with TRBD2. Germline V gives CDR1 SGHNT, CDR2 YYREEE (reference sequence). This CDR3 is built from 15 residues. The trim removed 4 bases at V and 2 bases at J, leaving 5 bases unmatched. The CDR3 reads CASSGGTSAQETQYF. The CDR3 coding sequence is TGTGCCAGCAGCGGGGGGACTAGCGCACAAGAGACCCAGTACTTC.

The gene calls are TRBV7-2 and TRBJ2-1, with TRBD2 identical over 8 bases. CDR3 length equals 15 residues. Germline CDR1 reads SGHTA; CDR2 reads FQGNSA. Trimming cost V 3 bases and J 4 bases; bases outside gene matches: 5. CDR3 DNA sequence: TGTGCCAGCAGCTTCTCTGGCGGGGGGTACAATGAGCAGTTCTTC. Translated, it gives CASSFSGGGYNEQFF.

This clone appeared a few times. This sequence joins TRBV6-4 and TRBJ2-2; D gene uncertain. V lost 0 bases to trimming and J lost 5 bases, with 4 bases between them. The CDR3 totals 13 residues. Germline V CDR1 and CDR2: MRHNA, SNTAGT. This CDR3 is CASSDSVTGELFF. Here the CDR3 DNA reads TGTGCCAGCAGTGACTCAGTAACCGGGGAGCTGTTTTTT.

The chain couples TRBV14 to TRBJ1-6; D uncertain. This CDR3 spans 14 amino acids. Germline CDR1 is SGHDN and CDR2 is FVKESK. V was shortened by 1 base and J by 8 bases, with 9 bases between the two germline ends. In DNA, the CDR3 is TGTGCCAGCAGCCAAGGCCAGTATGATTCACCCCTCCACTTT. Translation: CASSQGQYDSPLHF.

J is TRBJ1-1 and V is TRBV19; 12 positions match TRBD1. Germline assignment: CDR1 LNHDA and CDR2 SQIVND (reference sequence). Losses at the gene ends were 1 base for V and 4 bases for J; bases not matched to a gene: 4. The CDR3 has 16 residues. Here the CDR3 reads CASSIVGDRGLTEAFF. For the CDR3, the DNA is TGTGCCAGTAGTATAGTAGGGGACAGGGGGCTCACTGAAGCTTTCTTT.

The CDR3 DNA is TGTGCCAGCAGCCTGGGACAGACCAGCTATGGCTACACCTTC. It encodes CASSLGQTSYGYTF. The chain links TRBV5-6 to TRBJ1-2; 7 nucleotides align to TRBD1. CDR1 is SGHDT, CDR2 YYEEEE, per germline. The CDR3 runs 14 residues. Trimming at V came to 4 bases and at J to 4 bases, leaving 7 bases not matched to a gene.

The chain has TRBV18 and TRBJ2-2; D remains ambiguous. CDR3 length: 14 residues. V was trimmed by 6 bases and J by 1 base, leaving 9 bases between them. Germline loops: CDR1 KGHSH, CDR2 LQKENI. CDR3 region: CASSLTLNTGELFF. CDR3 coding DNA: TGTGCCAGCTCCCTAACTCTGAACACCGGGGAGCTGTTTTTT.

The chain uses TRBV6-5 and TRBJ1-1, with D maybe TRBD1 (6 bases). Germline CDR1 is MNHEY and CDR2 is SVGAGI. The CDR3 is made up of 14 amino acids. Deletions cut 5 bases from V and 7 bases from J, with 17 bases between. The CDR3: CASSQPGERGEAFF. The DNA for the CDR3 is TGTGCCAGCAGTCAACCAGGGGAACGGGGTGAAGCTTTCTTT.

This chain uses TRBV3-1 (or the pseudogene TRBV3-2) with TRBJ2-1; D uncertain. CDR1 is LGHDT and CDR2 is YNNKEL in the germline V gene (reference sequence). Trimming left V 2 bases short and J 6 bases short, with 5 bases between. The CDR3 has 12 amino acids. CDR3 coding DNA: TGTGCCAGCAGCCAATGGGGCAATGAGCAGTTCTTC. It encodes CASSQWGNEQFF.

This clone occurred once. This chain uses TRBV28 with TRBJ2-1; 9 bases map to TRBD2. Germline values: CDR1 MDHEN, CDR2 SYDVKM. The V segment lost 4 bases and the J segment 0 bases; nucleotides outside the gene matches: 4. CDR3 length: 16 residues. The chain's CDR3 is CASSSRGRASYNEQFF. The CDR3 coding sequence is TGTGCCAGCAGTTCGCGCGGGAGGGCCTCCTACAATGAGCAGTTCTTC.

Note on this clone: The junction does not match germline at one end; this may be a read error. The chain is built from TRBV5-4 and TRBJ2-1, with 8 bases fitting TRBD2. The germline V gene has CDR1 SGHNT and CDR2 YYREEE (reference sequence). The CDR3 runs to 11 residues. The CDR3 reads CASSQGLEGIF. The CDR3 nucleotides read TGTGCCAGCAGCCAGGGACTAGAGGGGATCTTC. Filled out from reference TRBV5-4 and TRBJ2-1, the complete variable domain reads ETGVTQSPTHLIKTRGQQVTLRCSSQSGHNTVSWYQQALGQGPQFIFQYYREEENGRGNFPPRFSGLQFPNYSSELNVNALELDDSALYLCASSQGLEGIFGPGTRLTVL.

CDR3 sequence: CASSLGGQGRYEQFF. In DNA form, the CDR3 reads TGTGCCAGCAGCTTAGGGGGACAGGGGAGGTATGAGCAGTTCTTC. The chain couples TRBV7-9 to TRBJ2-1; 10 bases match TRBD1. V lost 1 base, J lost 8 bases, and 5 bases stayed unmatched. The CDR3 consists of 15 residues. From germline, CDR1 is SEHNR and CDR2 FQNEAQ (reference sequence).

This rearrangement joins TRBV2 to TRBJ2-7; TRBD1 matches at 8 bases. Germline-derived CDR1 and CDR2 are SNHLY and FYNNEI. This CDR3 is built from 13 residues. The V gene end was trimmed by 5 bases and the J gene end by 4 bases; junction bases not matched to a gene: 4. The CDR3: CASSFQGAYEQYF. Written as DNA, the CDR3 is TGTGCCAGCAGTTTCCAGGGGGCATACGAGCAGTACTTC.

This sequence joins TRBV7-9 and TRBJ1-1; 11 bases match TRBD1. Germline-derived CDR1 and CDR2 are SEHNR and FQNEAQ (reference sequence). The V gene end was trimmed by 5 bases and the J gene end by 5 bases; junction bases not matched to a gene: 7. The CDR3 has 15 amino acids. The CDR3 loop reads CASSQRGQGGTEAFF. The CDR3 bases are TGTGCCAGCAGCCAACGGGGACAGGGGGGTACTGAAGCTTTCTTT. Full variable domain (remainder filled in from reference TRBV7-9 and TRBJ1-1): DTGVSQNPRHKITKRGQNVTFRCDPISEHNRLYWYRQTLGQGPEFLTYFQNEAQLEKSRLLSDRFSAERPKGSFSTLEIQRTEQGDSAMYLCASSQRGQGGTEAFFGQGTRLTVV.

About this clone: The sample holds other DNA sequences that translate to the same CDR3. This chain joins TRBV11-2 and TRBJ1-1; no clear D. Trimming removed 1 base at V and 1 base at J, with 4 bases between. The germline V gene encodes CDR1 SGHAT and CDR2 FQNNGV. The CDR3 runs to 13 residues. The CDR3 protein is CASSLGPNTEAFF. The CDR3 nucleotides read TGTGCCAGCAGCTTAGGCCCGAACACTGAAGCTTTCTTT.

This clone has a single count. The genes are TRBV18 and TRBJ2-7; D remains unclear. The CDR3 totals 12 residues. V was shortened by 3 bases and J by 1 base, with 4 bases between the two germline ends. Germline V gene sequence: CDR1 KGHSH, CDR2 LQKENI. CDR3 sequence: CASSPDSYEQYF. The CDR3 bases are TGTGCCAGCTCACCCGATTCCTACGAGCAGTACTTC.

The chain has TRBV27 and TRBJ1-1, with 9 nucleotides matching TRBD1. Germline trimming cut 6 bases from V and 4 bases from J; bases unmatched to any gene: 3. The CDR3 runs 13 residues. In germline, CDR1 is MNHEY, CDR2 SMNVEV (reference sequence). The CDR3 region has the DNA TGTGCCAGCAGACCGACAGGGGGCACTGAAGCTTTCTTT. As protein: CASRPTGGTEAFF.

This chain connects TRBV7-9 to TRBJ1-2, with a possible D match to TRBD1 (5 bases). The CDR3 is 14 residues long. CDR1 and CDR2 (germline): SEHNR, FQNEAQ (reference sequence). Trimming left V 0 bases short and J 4 bases short, with 9 bases between. The CDR3 loop is CASSLADRTYGYTF. The CDR3, as DNA: TGTGCCAGCAGCTTAGCAGACAGAACCTATGGCTACACCTTC. Complete variable domain (other parts from reference TRBV7-9 and TRBJ1-2): DTGVSQNPRHKITKRGQNVTFRCDPISEHNRLYWYRQTLGQGPEFLTYFQNEAQLEKSRLLSDRFSAERPKGSFSTLEIQRTEQGDSAMYLCASSLADRTYGYTFGSGTRLTVV.